This T cell receptor beta chain was sequenced during a study of T cells after posttransplantation cyclophosphamide. A word on this clone: As yet, its antigen is unknown.

TCRdb keeps only in-frame clones here, not all; method: immunoSEQ multiplex PCR. Among 7,000 to 9,000 clones listed, 70% to 90% were seen once. CDR1 is SGHTA, CDR2 FQGNSA, per germline. This CDR3 is 14 amino acids long. V was shortened by 4 bases and J by 0 bases, with 7 bases between the two germline ends. Treatment was busulfan-fludarabine conditioning, a marrow graft, and cyclophosphamide on days +3 and +4. The study's findings and limits: Donor CD8+ memory clones often dominated recipient blood repertoires at later times. After PTCy, TRB diversity resembled that of CNI/methotrexate controls. Skin or GI-infiltrating T cells shared few TRB sequences with blood.

The sample here was PBMCs, taken after allogeneic stem cell transplant with posttransplant cyclophosphamide. The clonotype was recovered from a female patient aged 35 to 55 who received an allogeneic stem cell transplant from an unrelated donor, was CMV-positive, and had no GVHD. T cells may partly derive from the graft donor. This rearrangement joins TRBV7-2 to TRBJ2-1, with unresolved D. The CDR3 sequence: CASSYSSSYNEQFF. For the CDR3, the DNA is TGTGCCAGCAGCTACTCGAGCTCCTACAATGAGCAGTTCTTC.